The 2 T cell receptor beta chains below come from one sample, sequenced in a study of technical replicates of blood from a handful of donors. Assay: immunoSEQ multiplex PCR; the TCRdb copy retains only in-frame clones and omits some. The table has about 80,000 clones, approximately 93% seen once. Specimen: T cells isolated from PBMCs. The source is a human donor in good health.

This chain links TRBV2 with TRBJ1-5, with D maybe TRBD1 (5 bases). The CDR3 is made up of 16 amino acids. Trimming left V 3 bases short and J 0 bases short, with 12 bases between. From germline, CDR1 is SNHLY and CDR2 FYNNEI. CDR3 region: CASSDRGTYSNQPQHF. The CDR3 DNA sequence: TGTGCCAGCAGTGACCGCGGGACTTATAGCAATCAGCCCCAGCATTTT.

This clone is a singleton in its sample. In nucleotides, the CDR3 is TGTGCCAGCAGTTGGGGACAGGGGGAGTTGGAGACCCAGTACTTC. This codes for CASSWGQGELETQYF. This chain links TRBV6-5 with TRBJ2-5; 11 positions agree with TRBD1. The germline V gene has CDR1 MNHEY and CDR2 SVGAGI. The J segment lost 5 bases and the V segment lost 4 bases, leaving 6 bases of the junction unmatched. The CDR3 is made up of 15 amino acids.